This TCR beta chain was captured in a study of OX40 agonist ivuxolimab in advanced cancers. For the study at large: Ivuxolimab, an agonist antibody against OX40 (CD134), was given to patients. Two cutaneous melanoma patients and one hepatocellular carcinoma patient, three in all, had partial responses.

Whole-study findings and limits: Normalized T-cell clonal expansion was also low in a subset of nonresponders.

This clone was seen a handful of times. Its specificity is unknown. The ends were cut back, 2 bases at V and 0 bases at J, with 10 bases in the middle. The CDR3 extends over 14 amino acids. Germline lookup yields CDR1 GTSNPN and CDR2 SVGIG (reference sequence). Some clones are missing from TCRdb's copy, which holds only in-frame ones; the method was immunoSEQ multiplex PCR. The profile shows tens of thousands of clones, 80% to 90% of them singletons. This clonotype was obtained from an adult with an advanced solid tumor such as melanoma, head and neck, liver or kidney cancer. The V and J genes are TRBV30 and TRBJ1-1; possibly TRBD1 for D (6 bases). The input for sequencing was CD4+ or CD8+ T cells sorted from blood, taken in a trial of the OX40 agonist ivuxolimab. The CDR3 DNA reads TGTGCCTGGAGTAAACAGGGTTTGAACACTGAAGCTTTCTTT. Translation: CAWSKQGLNTEAFF.